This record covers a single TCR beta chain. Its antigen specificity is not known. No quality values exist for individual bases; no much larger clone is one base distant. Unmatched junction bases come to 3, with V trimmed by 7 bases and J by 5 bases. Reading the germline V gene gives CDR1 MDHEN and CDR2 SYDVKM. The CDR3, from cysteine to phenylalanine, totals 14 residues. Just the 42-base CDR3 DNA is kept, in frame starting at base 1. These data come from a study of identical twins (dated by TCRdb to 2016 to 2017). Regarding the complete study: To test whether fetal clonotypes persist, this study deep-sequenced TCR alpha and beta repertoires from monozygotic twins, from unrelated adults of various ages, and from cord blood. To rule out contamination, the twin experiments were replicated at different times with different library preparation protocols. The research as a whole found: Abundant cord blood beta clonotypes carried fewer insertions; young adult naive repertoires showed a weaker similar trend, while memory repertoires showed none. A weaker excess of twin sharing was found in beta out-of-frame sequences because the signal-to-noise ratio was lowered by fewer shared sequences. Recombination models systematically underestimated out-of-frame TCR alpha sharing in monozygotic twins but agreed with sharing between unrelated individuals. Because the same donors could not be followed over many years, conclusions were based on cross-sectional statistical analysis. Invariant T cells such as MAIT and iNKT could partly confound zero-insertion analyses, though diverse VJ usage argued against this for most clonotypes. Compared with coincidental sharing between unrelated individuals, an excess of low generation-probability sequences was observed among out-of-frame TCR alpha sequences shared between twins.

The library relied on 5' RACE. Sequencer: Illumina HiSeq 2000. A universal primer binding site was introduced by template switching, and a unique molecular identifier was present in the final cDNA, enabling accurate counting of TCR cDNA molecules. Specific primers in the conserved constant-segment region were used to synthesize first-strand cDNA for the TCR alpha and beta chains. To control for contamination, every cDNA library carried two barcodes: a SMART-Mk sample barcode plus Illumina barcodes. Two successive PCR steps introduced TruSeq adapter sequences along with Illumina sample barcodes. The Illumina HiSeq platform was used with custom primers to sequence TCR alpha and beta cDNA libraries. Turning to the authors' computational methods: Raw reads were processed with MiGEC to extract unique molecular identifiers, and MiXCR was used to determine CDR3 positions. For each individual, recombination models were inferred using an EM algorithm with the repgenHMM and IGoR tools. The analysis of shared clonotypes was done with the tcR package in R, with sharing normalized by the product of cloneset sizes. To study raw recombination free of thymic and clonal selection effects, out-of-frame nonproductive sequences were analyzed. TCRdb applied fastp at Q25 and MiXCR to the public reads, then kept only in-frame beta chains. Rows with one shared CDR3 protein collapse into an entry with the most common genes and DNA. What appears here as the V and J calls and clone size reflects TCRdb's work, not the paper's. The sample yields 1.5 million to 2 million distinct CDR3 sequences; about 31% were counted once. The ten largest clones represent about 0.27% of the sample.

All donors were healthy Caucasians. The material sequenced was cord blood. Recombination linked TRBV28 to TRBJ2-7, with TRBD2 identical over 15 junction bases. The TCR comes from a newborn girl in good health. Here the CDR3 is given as CASTRTSGRDEQYF. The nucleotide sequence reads TGTGCCAGCACCAGGACTAGCGGGAGGGACGAGCAGTACTTC.